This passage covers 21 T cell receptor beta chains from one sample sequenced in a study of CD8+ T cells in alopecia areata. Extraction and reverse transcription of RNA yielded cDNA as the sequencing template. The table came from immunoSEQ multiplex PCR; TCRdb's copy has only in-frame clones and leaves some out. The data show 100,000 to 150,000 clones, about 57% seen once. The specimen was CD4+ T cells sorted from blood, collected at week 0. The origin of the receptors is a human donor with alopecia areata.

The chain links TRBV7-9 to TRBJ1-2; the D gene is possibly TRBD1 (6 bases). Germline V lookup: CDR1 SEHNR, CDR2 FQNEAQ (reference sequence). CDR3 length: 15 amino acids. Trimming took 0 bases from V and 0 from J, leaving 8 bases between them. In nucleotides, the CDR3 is TGTGCCAGCAGCTTAGCGGACAGAACTAACTATGGCTACACCTTC. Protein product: CASSLADRTNYGYTF.

The DNA for the CDR3 is TGTGCCAGCAGTTTACTATCAGGAACTAATGAAAAACTGTTTTTT. Amino acids: CASSLLSGTNEKLFF. The chain carries TRBV5-6 and TRBJ1-4; unclear D gene. Germline loops: CDR1 SGHDT, CDR2 YYEEEE. The CDR3 spans 15 residues. Trimming stripped 5 bases from V and 1 base from J, with 12 bases between.

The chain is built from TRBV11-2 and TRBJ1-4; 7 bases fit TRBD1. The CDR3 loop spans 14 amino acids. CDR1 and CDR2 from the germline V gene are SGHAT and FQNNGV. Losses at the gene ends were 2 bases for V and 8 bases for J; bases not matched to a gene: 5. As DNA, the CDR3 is TGTGCCAGCAGCTTAAGTCCAGGGGGAGAAAAACTGTTTTTT. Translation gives CASSLSPGGEKLFF.

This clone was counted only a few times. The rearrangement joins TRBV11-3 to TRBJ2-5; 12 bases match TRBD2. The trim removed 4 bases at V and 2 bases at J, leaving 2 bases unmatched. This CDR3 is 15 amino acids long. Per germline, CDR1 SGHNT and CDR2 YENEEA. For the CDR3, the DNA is TGTGCCAGCAGCTCCGGACTAGCGGGGCAAGAGACCCAGTACTTC. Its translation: CASSSGLAGQETQYF.

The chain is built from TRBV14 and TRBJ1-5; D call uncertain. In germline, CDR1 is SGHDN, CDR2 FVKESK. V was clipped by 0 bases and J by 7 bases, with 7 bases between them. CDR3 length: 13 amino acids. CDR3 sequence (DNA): TGTGCCAGCAGCCAAGATCAAGGGCAGCCCCAGCATTTT. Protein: CASSQDQGQPQHF.

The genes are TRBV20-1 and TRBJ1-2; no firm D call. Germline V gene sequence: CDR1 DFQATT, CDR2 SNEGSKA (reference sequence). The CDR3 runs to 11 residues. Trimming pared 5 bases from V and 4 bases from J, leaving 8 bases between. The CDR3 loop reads CSAPVLYGYTF. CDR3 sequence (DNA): TGCAGTGCTCCGGTACTCTATGGCTACACCTTC.

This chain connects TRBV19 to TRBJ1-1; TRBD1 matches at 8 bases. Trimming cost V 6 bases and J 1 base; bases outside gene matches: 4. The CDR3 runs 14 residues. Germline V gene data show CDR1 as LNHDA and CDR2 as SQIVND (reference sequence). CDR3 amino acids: CASRLTGANTEAFF. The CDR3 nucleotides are TGTGCCAGTAGGCTGACAGGGGCGAACACTGAAGCTTTCTTT. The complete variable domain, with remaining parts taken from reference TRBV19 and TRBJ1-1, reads DGGITQSPKYLFRKEGQNVTLSCEQNLNHDAMYWYRQDPGQGLRLIYYSQIVNDFQKGDIAEGYSVSREKKESFPLTVTSAQKNPTAFYLCASRLTGANTEAFFGQGTRLTVV.

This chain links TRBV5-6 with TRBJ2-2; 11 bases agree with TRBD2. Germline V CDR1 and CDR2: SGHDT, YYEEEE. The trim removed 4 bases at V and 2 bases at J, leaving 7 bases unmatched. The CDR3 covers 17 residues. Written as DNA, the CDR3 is TGTGCCAGCAGCGTTAGCGGGGGGGCCTTCAACACCGGGGAGCTGTTTTTT. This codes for CASSVSGGAFNTGELFF.

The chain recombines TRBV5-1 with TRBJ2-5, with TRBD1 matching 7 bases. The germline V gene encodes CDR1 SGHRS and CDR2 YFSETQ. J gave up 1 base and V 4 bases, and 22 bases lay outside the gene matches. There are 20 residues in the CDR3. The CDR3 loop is CASSIVALTRGPPRQETQYF. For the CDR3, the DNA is TGCGCCAGCAGCATCGTGGCCCTAACGAGGGGGCCACCTCGCCAAGAGACCCAGTACTTC.

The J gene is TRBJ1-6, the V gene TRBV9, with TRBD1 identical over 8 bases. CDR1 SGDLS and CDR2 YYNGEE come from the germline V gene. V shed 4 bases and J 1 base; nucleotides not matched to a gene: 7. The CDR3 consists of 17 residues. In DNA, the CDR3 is TGTGCCAGCAGCTCCCAGGGGGCAGGTTCCTATAATTCACCCCTCCACTTT. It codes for CASSSQGAGSYNSPLHF.

The CDR3 spells CASSSVRQEMNTEAFF. CDR3 nucleotides: TGCGCCAGCAGCTCAGTAAGACAGGAGATGAACACTGAAGCTTTCTTT. The chain couples TRBV5-1 to TRBJ1-1; tentative D call: TRBD1 (6 bases). CDR3 size: 16 residues. Trimming took off 3 bases at V and 0 bases at J, with 15 bases between the two ends. From germline, CDR1 is SGHRS and CDR2 YFSETQ.

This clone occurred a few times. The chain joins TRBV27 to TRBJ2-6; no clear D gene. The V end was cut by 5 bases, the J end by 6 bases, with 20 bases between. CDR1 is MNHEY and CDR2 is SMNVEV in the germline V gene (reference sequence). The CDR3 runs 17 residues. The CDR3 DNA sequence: TGTGCCAGCAGTCCCTCGCCCCACGGGCTAGAGGCCAACGTCCTGACTTTC. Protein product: CASSPSPHGLEANVLTF.

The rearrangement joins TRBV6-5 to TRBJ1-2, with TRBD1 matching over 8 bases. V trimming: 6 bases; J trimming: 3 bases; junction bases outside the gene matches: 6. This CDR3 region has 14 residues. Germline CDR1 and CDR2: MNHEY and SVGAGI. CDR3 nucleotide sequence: TGTGCCAGCAGGGGGGACAGGTACCACTATGGCTACACCTTC. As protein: CASRGDRYHYGYTF.

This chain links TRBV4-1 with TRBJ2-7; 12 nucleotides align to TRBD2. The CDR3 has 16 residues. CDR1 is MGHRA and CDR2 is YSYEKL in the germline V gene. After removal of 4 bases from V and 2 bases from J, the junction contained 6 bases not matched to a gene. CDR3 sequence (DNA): TGCGCCAGCAGCCGTACACTAGCGGGGGGTGCCTACGAGCAGTACTTC. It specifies CASSRTLAGGAYEQYF.

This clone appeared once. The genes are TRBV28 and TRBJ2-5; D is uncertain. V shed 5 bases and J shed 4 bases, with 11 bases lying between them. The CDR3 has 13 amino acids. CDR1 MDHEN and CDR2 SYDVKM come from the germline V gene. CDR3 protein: CASSARLGETQYF. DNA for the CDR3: TGTGCCAGCAGTGCAAGGTTGGGAGAGACCCAGTACTTC.

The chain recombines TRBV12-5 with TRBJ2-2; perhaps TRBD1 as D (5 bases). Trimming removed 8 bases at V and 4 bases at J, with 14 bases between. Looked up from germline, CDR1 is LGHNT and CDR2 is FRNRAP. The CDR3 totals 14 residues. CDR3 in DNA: TGTGCTAGTAGTAAATTAAGGGGCACCGGGGAGCTGTTTTTT. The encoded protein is CASSKLRGTGELFF. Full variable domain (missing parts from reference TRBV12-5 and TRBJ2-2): DARVTQTPRHKVTEMGQEVTMRCQPILGHNTVFWYRQTMMQGLELLAYFRNRAPLDDSGMPKDRFSAEMPDATLATLKIQPSEPRDSAVYFCASSKLRGTGELFFGEGSRLTVL.

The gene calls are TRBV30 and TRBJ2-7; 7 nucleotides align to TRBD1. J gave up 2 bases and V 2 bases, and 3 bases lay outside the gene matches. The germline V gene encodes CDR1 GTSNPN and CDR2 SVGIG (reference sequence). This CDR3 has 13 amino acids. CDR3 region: CAWSRTGPYEQYF. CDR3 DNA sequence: TGTGCCTGGAGTCGGACAGGTCCCTACGAGCAGTACTTC.

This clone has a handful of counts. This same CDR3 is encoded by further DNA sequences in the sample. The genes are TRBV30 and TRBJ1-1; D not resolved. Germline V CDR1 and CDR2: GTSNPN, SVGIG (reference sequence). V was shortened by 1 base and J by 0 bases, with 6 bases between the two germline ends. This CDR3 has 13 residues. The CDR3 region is CAWSGQMNTEAFF. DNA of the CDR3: TGTGCCTGGAGTGGTCAGATGAACACTGAAGCTTTCTTT.

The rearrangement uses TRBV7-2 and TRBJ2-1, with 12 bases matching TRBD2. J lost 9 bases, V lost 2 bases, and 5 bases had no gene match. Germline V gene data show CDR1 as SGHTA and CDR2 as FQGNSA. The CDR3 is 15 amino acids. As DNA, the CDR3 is TGTGCCAGCAGCTTAAGCCTAGCGGGAGGGAGTGAGCAGTTCTTC. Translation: CASSLSLAGGSEQFF.

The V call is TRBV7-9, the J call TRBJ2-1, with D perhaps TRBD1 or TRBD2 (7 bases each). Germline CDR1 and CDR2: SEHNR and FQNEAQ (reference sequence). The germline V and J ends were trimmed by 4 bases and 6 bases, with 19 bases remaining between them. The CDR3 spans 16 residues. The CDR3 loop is CASSSFSGGGLNEQFF. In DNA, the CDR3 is TGTGCCAGCAGCTCATTCTCAGGGGGAGGGCTCAATGAGCAGTTCTTC.

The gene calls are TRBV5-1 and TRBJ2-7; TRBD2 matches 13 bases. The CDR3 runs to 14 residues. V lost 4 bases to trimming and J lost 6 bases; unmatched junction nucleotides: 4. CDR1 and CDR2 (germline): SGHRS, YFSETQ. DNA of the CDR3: TGCGCCAGCAGCCCAGGGACTAGCGGGACCGAGCAGTACTTC. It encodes CASSPGTSGTEQYF.